These 30 T cell receptor beta chains were all obtained from the same sample, sequenced in a study of T-cell memory formation after mild COVID-19. TCRdb re-analysed the 5' RACE reads in MiXCR, keeping a single row per CDR3 protein. The repertoire includes some 40,000 distinct CDR3 sequences, 7.3% of them detected once, and approximately 1.5% sits in the top ten. The specimen was PBMCs or a T cell subset sorted from them (not recorded which). These TCRs come from a young man who had mild COVID-19 (a few samples of this study predate the infection). Cell type and time point are not known.

The chain recombines TRBV5-1 with TRBJ2-5; maybe TRBD2 (5 bases). Germline values: CDR1 SGHRS, CDR2 YFSETQ. This CDR3 is built from 13 residues. Trimming stripped 2 bases from V and 2 bases from J, with 7 bases between. CDR3: CASSFTGQETQYF. The CDR3 DNA sequence: TGCGCCAGCAGCTTTACGGGGCAAGAGACCCAGTACTTC.

This clonotype occurred a few times. This chain links TRBV5-5 with TRBJ2-7; D call uncertain. The CDR3 runs to 14 residues. Germline V CDR1 and CDR2: SGHKS, YYEKEE (reference sequence). Deletions cut 2 bases from V and 2 bases from J, with 11 bases between. CDR3 coding DNA: TGTGCCAGCAGCTTTAGTAGGAGCCCCTACGAGCAGTACGTC. Protein: CASSFSRSPYEQYV.

The sample holds many counts of this clonotype. The chain employs TRBV5-1 and TRBJ2-3; 11 nucleotides line up with TRBD2. The CDR3 runs 15 residues. Trimming cost V 2 bases and J 6 bases; bases outside gene matches: 5. Germline assignment: CDR1 SGHRS and CDR2 YFSETQ. CDR3: CASSFSGGAQDTQYF. The CDR3, as DNA: TGCGCCAGCAGCTTTAGCGGGGGGGCCCAGGATACGCAGTATTTT.

This clonotype was seen a handful of times. V is TRBV28 and J is TRBJ1-5; D is uncertain. The V gene lost 3 bases and the J gene lost 9 bases, with 15 bases spanning the gap. The CDR3 totals 14 residues. Germline loops: CDR1 MDHEN, CDR2 SYDVKM. CDR3 coding DNA: TGTGCCAGCAGTTTCAGATCGTTCAGTTCGCCCCAGCATTTT. This encodes CASSFRSFSSPQHF.

This clonotype has a handful of counts. The V and J genes are TRBV20-1 and TRBJ2-1; 11 bases align to TRBD2. The CDR3 is 16 amino acids. V lost 3 bases to trimming and J lost 10 bases; unmatched junction nucleotides: 14. In germline, CDR1 is DFQATT, CDR2 SNEGSKA (reference sequence). The CDR3 DNA is TGCAGTGCTAGGGTAGCGGGGGGGCACAGGGTTCAGGAGCAGTTCTTC. It yields the protein CSARVAGGHRVQEQFF.

This clonotype was detected only a few times. The chain joins TRBV20-1 to TRBJ1-5; tentative D call: TRBD1 (5 bases). Trimming took off 1 base at V and 5 bases at J, with 15 bases between the two ends. CDR3 length: 15 residues. CDR1 is DFQATT and CDR2 is SNEGSKA in the germline V gene (reference sequence). Here the CDR3 reads CSARVPRGGHQPQHF. The DNA for the CDR3 is TGCAGTGCTAGAGTTCCACGGGGCGGGCATCAGCCCCAGCATTTT.

The chain joins TRBV4-1 to TRBJ1-2; D not resolved. Between the trimmed V and J ends, which lost 4 bases and 3 bases, there was a span of 15 bases. CDR3 length: 15 amino acids. Germline V lookup: CDR1 MGHRA, CDR2 YSYEKL. Written as DNA, the CDR3 is TGCGCCAGCAGCCGCACATCGGAAGGAGACTATGGCTACACCTTC. Encoded protein: CASSRTSEGDYGYTF.

This clonotype appeared a few times. This chain joins TRBV12-3 or TRBV12-4 and TRBJ2-2; no clear D. Deletions cut 3 bases from V and 3 bases from J, with 2 bases between. This CDR3 comprises 12 residues. The CDR3 DNA reads TGTGCCAGCAGTTTCTACACCGGGGAGCTGTTTTTT. Translating it yields CASSFYTGELFF.

This chain connects TRBV12-3 or TRBV12-4 to TRBJ1-5; no firm D call. The CDR3 extends over 13 amino acids. Between the trimmed V and J ends, which lost 3 bases and 7 bases, there was a span of 10 bases. The DNA for the CDR3 is TGTGCCAGCAGTTTGTCTTTGGGGCAGCCCCAGCATTTT. Amino acids: CASSLSLGQPQHF.

In its sample, this clonotype was seen many times. The rearrangement joins TRBV7-3 to TRBJ2-3, with 7 nucleotides matching TRBD2. V trimming: 5 bases; J trimming: 6 bases; junction bases outside the gene matches: 8. Germline V gives CDR1 SGHTA, CDR2 FQGTGA. The CDR3 covers 14 residues. The CDR3, as DNA: TGTGCCAGCAGCCCCGGGGGAGGGGCGGATACGCAGTATTTT. Amino acid sequence: CASSPGGGADTQYF.

The chain links TRBV4-2 to TRBJ2-5; 8 bases align to TRBD2. The germline CDR1 and CDR2 sequences are LGHNA and YNFKEQ. Trimming took 0 bases from V and 5 from J; bases not matched to a gene: 5. The CDR3 consists of 15 residues. The CDR3 DNA reads as TGTGCCAGCAGCCAAGATAGCGGGGTCGGCGAGACCCAGTACTTC. It translates to CASSQDSGVGETQYF.

CDR3 in DNA: TGTGCCAGCAGTTACGGAAGACAGGGGGCGAATGAAAAACTGTTTTTT. As protein: CASSYGRQGANEKLFF. This sequence joins TRBV6-2 or TRBV6-3 and TRBJ1-4; TRBD1 matches at 10 bases. The CDR3 extends over 16 amino acids. J was trimmed by 5 bases and V by 2 bases; bases with no gene match: 5. Germline values: CDR1 MNHEY, CDR2 SVGEGT.

CDR3 protein: CASSVGSPGTTEAFF. The CDR3 region has the DNA TGTGCCAGCAGCGTAGGCAGCCCAGGGACCACTGAAGCTTTCTTT. This chain connects TRBV9 to TRBJ1-1; D is perhaps TRBD1 (5 bases). Germline CDR1 is SGDLS and CDR2 is YYNGEE. This CDR3 comprises 15 residues. V lost 0 bases and J 4 bases, leaving 13 bases between the germline ends.

This clonotype turned up a few times. The rearrangement joins TRBV7-2 to TRBJ2-3; the D gene is possibly TRBD2 (6 bases). Germline V lookup: CDR1 SGHTA, CDR2 FQGNSA. The CDR3 has 15 residues. With 3 bases removed from V and 0 bases from J, the gap between germline ends came to 10 bases. The CDR3 coding sequence is TGTGCCAGCAGCTTCACGGGGACTAGCACAGATACGCAGTATTTT. It encodes CASSFTGTSTDTQYF.

The sample holds a few counts of this clonotype. The V gene is TRBV5-1, the J gene TRBJ2-2; 11 nucleotides line up with TRBD1. The CDR3 spans 17 residues. Per germline, CDR1 SGHRS and CDR2 YFSETQ. V was pared by 4 bases and J by 4 bases, with 9 bases of the junction left unmatched. CDR3 protein: CASSLSGQGASTGELFF. The CDR3 DNA sequence: TGCGCCAGCAGCCTGTCCGGACAGGGGGCCAGCACCGGGGAGCTGTTTTTT.

The chain has TRBV6-2 or TRBV6-3 and TRBJ1-5; D may be TRBD1 (5 bases). V was cut by 4 bases and J by 7 bases, with 29 bases left in between. The CDR3 loop spans 19 amino acids. Per the germline V gene, CDR1 is MNHEY and CDR2 is SVGEGT. CDR3 bases: TGTGCCAGCAGTTCGGGCTGGGGGTTGGGTGCATCAGTTCAGCAGCCCCAGCATTTT. Translation: CASSSGWGLGASVQQPQHF.

This clonotype was recorded many times. The rearrangement uses TRBV5-8 and TRBJ1-2; 11 bases map to TRBD1. Germline CDR1 SGHTS, CDR2 YDEGEE. This CDR3 comprises 15 residues. J lost 3 bases, V lost 6 bases, and 7 bases had no gene match. The CDR3 loop is CASNPDRGLHYGYTF. Here the CDR3 DNA reads TGTGCCAGCAACCCGGACAGGGGGCTCCACTATGGCTACACCTTC.

The chain joins TRBV7-2 to TRBJ2-6; a weak D match, TRBD1 (5 bases). The CDR3 runs 18 residues. In germline, CDR1 is SGHTA, CDR2 FQGNSA. V lost 6 bases, J lost 0 bases, and 18 bases lay in between. CDR3: CASRSTLDRSSGANVLTF. Here the CDR3 DNA reads TGTGCCAGCAGGTCAACCTTAGACAGAAGCTCTGGGGCCAACGTCCTGACTTTC.

This clonotype was seen more than once but under ten times. J is TRBJ1-1 and V is TRBV6-5; D may be TRBD1 (5 bases). V was clipped by 0 bases and J by 4 bases, with 12 bases between them. The CDR3 extends over 15 amino acids. CDR1 and CDR2 from the germline V gene are MNHEY and SVGAGI. The CDR3 reads CASSYSATTGTEAFF. CDR3 in DNA: TGTGCCAGCAGTTACTCGGCCACCACAGGCACTGAAGCTTTCTTT.

This clonotype came up a few times. A read error may account for a junction end that differs from germline. This CDR3 is CASNEQAETQYF. The CDR3 nucleotides are TGTGCCAGCAATGAACAGGCGGAGACCCAGTACTTC. J is TRBJ2-5 and V is TRBV2, with D tentatively TRBD1 (5 bases). CDR1 SNHLY and CDR2 FYNNEI come from the germline V gene. CDR3 length equals 12 residues.

V is TRBV29-1 and J is TRBJ2-1; D remains ambiguous. With 4 bases removed from V and 6 bases from J, the gap between germline ends came to 4 bases. CDR3 length equals 10 residues. Looked up from germline, CDR1 is SQVTM and CDR2 is ANQGSEA. CDR3 sequence reads: CSVGSNEQFF. The CDR3 bases are TGCAGCGTTGGCAGCAATGAGCAGTTCTTC.

This clonotype was picked up many times. The V and J genes are TRBV7-2 and TRBJ2-7, with 10 bases matching TRBD1. Germline V gene data show CDR1 as SGHTA and CDR2 as FQGNSA. Trimming at V came to 5 bases and at J to 4 bases, leaving 8 bases not matched to a gene. This CDR3 spans 15 amino acids. The CDR3 protein is CASSPAAGQGYEQYF. CDR3 nucleotide sequence: TGTGCCAGCAGCCCCGCAGCGGGACAGGGGTACGAGCAGTACTTC.

The chain recombines TRBV5-1 with TRBJ1-4; D perhaps matches TRBD1 (5 bases). Per germline, CDR1 SGHRS and CDR2 YFSETQ. This CDR3 has 15 residues. Trimming took 2 bases from V and 0 from J, leaving 8 bases between them. In nucleotides, the CDR3 is TGCGCCAGCAGCTTCGACAGTACAACTAATGAAAAACTGTTTTTT. This gives the protein CASSFDSTTNEKLFF.

This clonotype has only a few counts. The rearrangement uses TRBV7-3 and TRBJ1-1; 7 bases are shared with TRBD1. Germline V lookup: CDR1 SGHTA, CDR2 FQGTGA. V lost 5 bases, J lost 4 bases, and 7 bases stayed unmatched. The CDR3 sequence is 14 residues long. CDR3 coding DNA: TGTGCCAGCAGCGTACAGGGGCGTGGCACTGAAGCTTTCTTT. This translates into CASSVQGRGTEAFF.

This clonotype was recorded a few times. The chain uses TRBV29-1 and TRBJ2-1; 13 bases agree with TRBD2. CDR3 length: 15 residues. The ends lost 7 bases at V and 6 bases at J; junction bases unmatched: 9. The germline CDR1 and CDR2 sequences are SQVTM and ANQGSEA. CDR3 amino acids: CSAGSGLAGPNEQFF. In DNA form, the CDR3 reads TGCAGCGCGGGATCGGGACTAGCGGGGCCCAATGAGCAGTTCTTC.

The chain uses TRBV18 and TRBJ2-1; D assignment may be TRBD1 or TRBD2 (5 bases each). The CDR3 runs 13 residues. CDR1 is KGHSH and CDR2 is LQKENI in the germline V gene. The V gene lost 4 bases and the J gene lost 7 bases, with 11 bases spanning the gap. The DNA for the CDR3 is TGTGCCAGCTCACTCGGGGCACTGAATGAGCAGTTCTTC. The encoded protein is CASSLGALNEQFF.

The genes are TRBV5-1 and TRBJ2-7; D call uncertain. Trimming removed 3 bases from V and 5 bases from J, with 15 bases in between. CDR3 length: 14 residues. Germline values: CDR1 SGHRS, CDR2 YFSETQ. CDR3: CASSSVVGSHEQYF. CDR3 DNA sequence: TGCGCCAGCAGCTCAGTGGTAGGGTCCCACGAGCAGTACTTC.

This clonotype was found many times. The chain uses TRBV7-6 and TRBJ2-1, with D possibly being TRBD2 (7 bases). Per the germline V gene, CDR1 is SGHVS and CDR2 is FNYEAQ. The V and J ends lost 4 bases and 3 bases respectively, with 13 bases between them. The CDR3 consists of 15 residues. CDR3 sequence: CASSSRGGHYNEQFF. CDR3 DNA sequence: TGTGCCAGCAGCTCAAGGGGGGGGCACTACAATGAGCAGTTCTTC.

This clonotype was seen a few times. The chain has TRBV7-6 and TRBJ1-2; 12 nucleotides agree with TRBD1. Unmatched junction bases numbered 9, after V lost 5 bases and J lost 8 bases. This CDR3 is built from 15 residues. The germline V gene encodes CDR1 SGHVS and CDR2 FNYEAQ. In DNA form, the CDR3 reads TGTGCCAGCAGCATCGGGACAGGGGGCAGGAACGGCTACACCTTC. Translated: CASSIGTGGRNGYTF.

This clonotype was detected only a few times. The rearrangement links TRBV4-3 to TRBJ2-3; 7 bases map to TRBD2. V lost 3 bases, J lost 2 bases, and 2 bases stayed unmatched. The CDR3 loop spans 14 amino acids. The germline V gene encodes CDR1 LGHNA and CDR2 YSLEER. In DNA, the CDR3 is TGCGCCAGCAGCCAGGCGGGGGACACAGATACGCAGTATTTT. As protein: CASSQAGDTDTQYF.